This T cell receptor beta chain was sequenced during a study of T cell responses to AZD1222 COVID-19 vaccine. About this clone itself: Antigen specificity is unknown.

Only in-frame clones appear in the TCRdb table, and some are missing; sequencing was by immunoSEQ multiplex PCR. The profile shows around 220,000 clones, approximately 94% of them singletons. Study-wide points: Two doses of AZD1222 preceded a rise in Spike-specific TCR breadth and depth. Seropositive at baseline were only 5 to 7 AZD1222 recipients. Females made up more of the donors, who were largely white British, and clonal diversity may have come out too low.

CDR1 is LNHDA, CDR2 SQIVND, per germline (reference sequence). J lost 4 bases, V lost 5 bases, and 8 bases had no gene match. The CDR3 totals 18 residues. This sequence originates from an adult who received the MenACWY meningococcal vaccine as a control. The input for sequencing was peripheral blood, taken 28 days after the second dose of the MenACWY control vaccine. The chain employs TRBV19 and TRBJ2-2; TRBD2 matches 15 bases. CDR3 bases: TGTGCCAGTAGTTCCGGGACTAGCGGGGGGATCGGCACCGGGGAGCTGTTTTTT. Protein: CASSSGTSGGIGTGELFF.